The sample holds many counts of the clone carrying this T cell receptor beta chain. V was clipped by 4 bases and J by 5 bases; unmatched bases: 2. From germline, CDR1 is SGHTA and CDR2 FQGNSA. The CDR3 spans 15 residues. Among the patients, none had received any treatment before thyroid surgery. MiXCR reprocessed the PCR reads for TCRdb. The data contain 25,000 to 35,000 clones, over 20% of them singletons. The data derive from a study of metastatic and nonmetastatic thyroid tumors. Background on the study: Thyroid patients, malignant and benign, had repertoires compared across blood and tumor or nodule tissue.

This sequence originates from a female donor with papillary thyroid cancer or a benign thyroid nodule (not recorded which). Some clones in this sample may be carry-over from other donors' samples. The rearrangement uses TRBV7-2 and TRBJ2-2; 12 bases line up with TRBD2. The sequencing input was blood. CDR3 nucleotide sequence: TGTGCCAGCAGCTGGGGACTAGCGGGTACCGGGGAGCTGTTTTTT. It yields the protein CASSWGLAGTGELFF.